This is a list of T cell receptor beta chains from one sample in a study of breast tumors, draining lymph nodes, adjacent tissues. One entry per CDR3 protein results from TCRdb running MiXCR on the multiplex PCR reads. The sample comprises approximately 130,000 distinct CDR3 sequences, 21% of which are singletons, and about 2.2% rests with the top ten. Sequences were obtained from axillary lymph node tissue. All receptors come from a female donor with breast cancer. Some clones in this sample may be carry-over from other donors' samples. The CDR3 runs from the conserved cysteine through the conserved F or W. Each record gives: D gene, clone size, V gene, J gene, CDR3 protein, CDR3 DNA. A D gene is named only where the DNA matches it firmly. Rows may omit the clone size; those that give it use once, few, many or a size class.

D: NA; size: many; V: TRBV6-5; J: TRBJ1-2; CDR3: CASSYSSLGDADYGYTF; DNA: TGTGCCAGCAGTTACTCAAGTTTGGGGGACGCAGACTATGGCTACACCTTC
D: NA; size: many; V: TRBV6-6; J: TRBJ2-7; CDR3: CASSALASDYEQYF; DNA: TGTGCCAGCAGTGCGCTAGCGTCGGACTACGAGCAGTACTTC
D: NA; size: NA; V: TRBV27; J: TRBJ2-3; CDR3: CASSLFPLSTDTQYF; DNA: TGTGCCAGCAGTTTATTCCCTCTTAGCACAGATACGCAGTATTTT
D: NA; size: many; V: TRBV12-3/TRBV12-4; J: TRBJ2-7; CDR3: CASASFGREQYF; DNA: TGTGCCAGTGCCTCTTTCGGGCGCGAGCAGTACTTC
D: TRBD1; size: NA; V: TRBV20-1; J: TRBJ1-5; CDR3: CSARAPTGNNQPQHF; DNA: TGCAGTGCTAGAGCCCCGACAGGGAACAATCAGCCCCAGCATTTT
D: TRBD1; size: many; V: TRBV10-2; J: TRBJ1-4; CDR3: CASRGTGLNEKLFF; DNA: TGCGCCAGCAGGGGGACAGGGCTTAATGAAAAACTGTTTTTT
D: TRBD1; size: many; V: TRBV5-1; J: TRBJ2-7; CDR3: CASGMTGSSYEQYF; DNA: TGCGCCAGCGGGATGACAGGGAGCTCCTACGAGCAGTACTTC
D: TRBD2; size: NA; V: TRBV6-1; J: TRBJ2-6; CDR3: CASSPRVSGLSGANVLTF; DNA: TGTGCCAGCAGTCCCCGGGTTAGCGGGCTCTCTGGGGCCAACGTCCTGACTTTC
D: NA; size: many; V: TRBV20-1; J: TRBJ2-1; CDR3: CSASPPGQTYNEQFF; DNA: TGCAGTGCTAGTCCCCCCGGACAGACCTACAATGAGCAGTTCTTC
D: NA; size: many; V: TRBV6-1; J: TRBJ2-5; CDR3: CASSEGLQETQYF; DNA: TGTGCCAGCAGTGAAGGGTTACAAGAGACCCAGTACTTC
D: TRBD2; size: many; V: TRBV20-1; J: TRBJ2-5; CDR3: CSAPLAGATETQYF; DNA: TGCAGTGCACCACTAGCGGGTGCTACAGAGACCCAGTACTTC
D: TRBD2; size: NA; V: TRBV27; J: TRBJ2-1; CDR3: CASSVGTSGHNEQFF; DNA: TGTGCCAGCAGTGTCGGGACTAGCGGCCACAATGAGCAGTTCTTC
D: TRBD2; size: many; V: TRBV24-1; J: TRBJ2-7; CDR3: CATSDGLAGGSSEQYF; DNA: TGTGCCACCAGTGACGGACTAGCGGGAGGATCATCCGAGCAGTACTTC
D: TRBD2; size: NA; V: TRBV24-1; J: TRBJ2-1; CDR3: CATSDKPFGLAGRYEQFF; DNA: TGTGCCACCAGTGACAAACCGTTTGGACTAGCGGGACGGTATGAGCAGTTCTTC
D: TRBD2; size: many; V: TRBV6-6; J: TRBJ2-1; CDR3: CASSYSMTSGRVNEQFF; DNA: TGTGCCAGCAGTTACTCGATGACTAGCGGGAGAGTTAATGAGCAGTTCTTC
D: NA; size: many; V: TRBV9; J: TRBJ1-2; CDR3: CASSEGGHVYGYTF; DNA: TGTGCCAGCAGCGAAGGGGGGCACGTCTATGGCTACACCTTC
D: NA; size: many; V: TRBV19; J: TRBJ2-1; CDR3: CASSWGGTYNEQFF; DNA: TGTGCCAGTAGTTGGGGCGGCACCTACAATGAGCAGTTCTTC